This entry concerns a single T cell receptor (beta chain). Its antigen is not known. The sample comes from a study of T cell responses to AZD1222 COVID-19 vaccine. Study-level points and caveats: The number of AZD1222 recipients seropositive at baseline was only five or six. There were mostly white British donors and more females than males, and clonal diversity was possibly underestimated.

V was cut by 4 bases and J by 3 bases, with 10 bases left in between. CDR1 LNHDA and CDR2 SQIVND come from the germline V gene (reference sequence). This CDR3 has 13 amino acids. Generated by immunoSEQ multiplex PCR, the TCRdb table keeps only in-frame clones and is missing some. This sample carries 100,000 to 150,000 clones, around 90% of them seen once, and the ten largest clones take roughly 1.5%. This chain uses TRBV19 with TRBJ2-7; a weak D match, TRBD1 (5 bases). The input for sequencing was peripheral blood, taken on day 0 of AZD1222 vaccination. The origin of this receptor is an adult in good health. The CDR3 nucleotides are TGTGCCAGTAGTACGAACAGGTACTACGAGCAGTACTTC. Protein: CASSTNRYYEQYF.